The clone carrying this T cell receptor beta chain was seen repeatedly, ten times or more. Axillary draining lymph nodes of breast cancer patients supplied the node samples. The data belong to a study of breast tumors, draining lymph nodes, adjacent tissues. V was clipped by 2 bases and J by 4 bases; unmatched bases: 5. This CDR3 region has 15 residues. Germline V gene sequence: CDR1 MNHNY, CDR2 SVGAGI (reference sequence). TCRdb reprocessed the multiplex PCR reads via MiXCR and lists one record per CDR3 protein. The sample has some 130,000 distinct CDR3 sequences; about 20% are singletons. The V and J genes are TRBV6-6 and TRBJ2-1, with TRBD2 identical over 7 bases. The source of this sequence is a female donor with breast cancer. Some clones in this sample may be carry-over from other donors' samples. Sequencing was performed on axillary lymph node tissue. This chain's CDR3 is CASSYQASGYNEQFF. Written as DNA, the CDR3 is TGTGCCAGCAGTTACCAGGCTAGCGGATACAATGAGCAGTTCTTC.